The entry that follows covers one TCR beta chain sequence. The data originate from a study of blood T cell repertoires in COVID-19. Overall study context: Acute and convalescent COVID-19 samples came from the United States, Italy and Spain. Sample material is recorded as cDNA or gDNA derived from T cells, B-cell-depleted T cells, or PBMCs.

V was trimmed by 2 bases and J by 7 bases, leaving 15 bases between them. The CDR3 totals 15 residues. CDR1 is SGHRS and CDR2 is YFSETQ in the germline V gene. Under the authors' procedure: It was from reference gene primer amplification that nucleated cell counts were estimated. Data came from immunoSEQ multiplex PCR; TCRdb stores just in-frame clones and leaves some out. The V and J calls and clone size were taken over from that table, and D and trimming were inferred from the DNA. Among 150,000 to 200,000 clones listed, roughly 80% were seen once. The receptor was derived from a woman aged 55-70 years with acute COVID-19. The chain couples TRBV5-1 to TRBJ2-2, with D possibly matching TRBD2 (5 bases). The material sequenced was PBMCs or T cells enriched from blood (not recorded which). CDR3: CASSFPSRSGGELFF. CDR3 sequence (DNA): TGCGCCAGCAGCTTTCCTAGCAGAAGCGGCGGGGAGCTGTTTTTT.